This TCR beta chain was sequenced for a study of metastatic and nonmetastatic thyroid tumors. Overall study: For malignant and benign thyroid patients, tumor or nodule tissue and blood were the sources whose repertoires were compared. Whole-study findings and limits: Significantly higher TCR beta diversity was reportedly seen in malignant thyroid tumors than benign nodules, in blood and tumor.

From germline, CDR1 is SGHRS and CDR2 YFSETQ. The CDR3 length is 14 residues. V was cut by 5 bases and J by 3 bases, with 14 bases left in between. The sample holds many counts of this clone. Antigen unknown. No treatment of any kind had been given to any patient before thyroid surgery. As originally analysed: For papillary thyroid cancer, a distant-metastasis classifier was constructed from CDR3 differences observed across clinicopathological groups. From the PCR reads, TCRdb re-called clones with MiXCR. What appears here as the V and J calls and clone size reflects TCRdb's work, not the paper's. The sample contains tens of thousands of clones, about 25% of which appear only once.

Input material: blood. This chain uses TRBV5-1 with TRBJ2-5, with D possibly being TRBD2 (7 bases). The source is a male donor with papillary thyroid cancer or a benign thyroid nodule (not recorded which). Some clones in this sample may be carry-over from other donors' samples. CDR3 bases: TGCGCCAGCAGGGTCAGGGAGGGGGAAGAGACCCAGTACTTC. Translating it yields CASRVREGEETQYF.